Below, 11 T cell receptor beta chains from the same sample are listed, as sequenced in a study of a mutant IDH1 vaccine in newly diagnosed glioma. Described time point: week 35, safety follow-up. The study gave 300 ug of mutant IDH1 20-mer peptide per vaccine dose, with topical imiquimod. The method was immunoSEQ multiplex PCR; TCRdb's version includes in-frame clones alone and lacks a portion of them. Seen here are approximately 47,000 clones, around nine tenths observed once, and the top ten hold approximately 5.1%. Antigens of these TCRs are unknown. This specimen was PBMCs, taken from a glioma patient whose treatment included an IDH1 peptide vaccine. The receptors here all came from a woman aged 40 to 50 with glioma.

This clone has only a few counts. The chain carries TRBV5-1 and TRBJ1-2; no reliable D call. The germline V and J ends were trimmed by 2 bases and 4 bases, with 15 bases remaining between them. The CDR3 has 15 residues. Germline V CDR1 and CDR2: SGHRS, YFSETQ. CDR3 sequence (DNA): TGCGCCAGCAGCTTAGTGTCAGGAGAAGGCTATGGCTACACCTTC. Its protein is CASSLVSGEGYGYTF.

This CDR3 is CAGSQDFVGYTF. The DNA for the CDR3 is TGTGCCGGTTCCCAGGATTTCGTTGGCTACACCTTC. The V and J genes are TRBV6-1 and TRBJ1-2; D gene ambiguous. Trimming took 11 bases from V and 7 from J, leaving 17 bases between them. This CDR3 comprises 12 residues. The germline V gene has CDR1 MNHNS and CDR2 SASEGT.

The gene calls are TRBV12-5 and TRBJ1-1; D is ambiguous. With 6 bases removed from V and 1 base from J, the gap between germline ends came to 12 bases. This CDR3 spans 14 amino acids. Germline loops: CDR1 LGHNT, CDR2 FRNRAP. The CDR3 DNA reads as TGTGCTAGTGGCCGTGGTACTCAGAACACTGAAGCTTTCTTT. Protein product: CASGRGTQNTEAFF.

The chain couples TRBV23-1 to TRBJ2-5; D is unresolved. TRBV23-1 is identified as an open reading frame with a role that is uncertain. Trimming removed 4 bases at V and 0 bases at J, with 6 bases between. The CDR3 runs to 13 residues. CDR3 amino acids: CASSRRDQETQYF. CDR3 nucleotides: TGCGCCAGCAGTCGCCGGGACCAAGAGACCCAGTACTTC.

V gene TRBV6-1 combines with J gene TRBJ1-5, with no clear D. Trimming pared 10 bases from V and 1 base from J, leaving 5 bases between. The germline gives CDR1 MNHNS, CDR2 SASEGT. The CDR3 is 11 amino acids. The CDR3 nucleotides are TGTGCCACAGACAGCAATCAGCCCCAGCATTTT. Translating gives CATDSNQPQHF.

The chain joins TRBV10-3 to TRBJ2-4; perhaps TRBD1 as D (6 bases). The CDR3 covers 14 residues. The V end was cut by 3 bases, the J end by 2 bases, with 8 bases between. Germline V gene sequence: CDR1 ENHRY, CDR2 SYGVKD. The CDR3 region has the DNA TGTGCCATCAGTGACAGGGGTACCAAAAACATTCAGTACTTC. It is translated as CAISDRGTKNIQYF.

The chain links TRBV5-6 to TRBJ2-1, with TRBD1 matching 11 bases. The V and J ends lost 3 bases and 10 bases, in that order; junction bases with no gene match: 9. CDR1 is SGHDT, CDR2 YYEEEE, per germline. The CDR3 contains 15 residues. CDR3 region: CASSSGDRGFREQFF. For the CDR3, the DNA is TGTGCCAGCAGCTCGGGGGACAGGGGGTTTAGGGAGCAGTTCTTC. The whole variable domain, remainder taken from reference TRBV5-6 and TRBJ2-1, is DAGVTQSPTHLIKTRGQQVTLRCSPKSGHDTVSWYQQALGQGPQFIFQYYEEEERQRGNFPDRFSGHQFPNYSSELNVNALLLGDSALYLCASSSGDRGFREQFFGPGTRLTVL.

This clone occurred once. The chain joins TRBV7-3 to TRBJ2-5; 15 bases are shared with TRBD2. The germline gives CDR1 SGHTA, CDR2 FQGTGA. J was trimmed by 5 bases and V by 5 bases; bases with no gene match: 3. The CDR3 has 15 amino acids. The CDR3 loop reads CASSLGTSGRETQYF. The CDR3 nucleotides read TGTGCCAGCAGCCTCGGGACTAGCGGGAGGGAGACCCAGTACTTC.

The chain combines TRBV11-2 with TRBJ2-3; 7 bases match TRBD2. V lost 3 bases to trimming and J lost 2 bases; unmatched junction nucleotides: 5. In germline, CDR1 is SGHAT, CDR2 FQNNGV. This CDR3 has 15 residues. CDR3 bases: TGTGCCAGCAGCTTGAGCGGGGTGTACACAGATACGCAGTATTTT. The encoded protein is CASSLSGVYTDTQYF.

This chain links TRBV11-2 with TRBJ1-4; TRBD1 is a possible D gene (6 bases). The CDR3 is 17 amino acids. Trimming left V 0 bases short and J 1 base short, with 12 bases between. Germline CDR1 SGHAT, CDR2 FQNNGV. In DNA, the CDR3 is TGTGCCAGCAGCTTAGATGGGGGGGGCCGAACTAATGAAAAACTGTTTTTT. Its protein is CASSLDGGGRTNEKLFF.

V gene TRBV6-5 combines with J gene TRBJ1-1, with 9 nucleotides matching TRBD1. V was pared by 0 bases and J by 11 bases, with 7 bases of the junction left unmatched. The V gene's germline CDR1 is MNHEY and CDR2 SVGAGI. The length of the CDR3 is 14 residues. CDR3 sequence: CASSYSGQGWGAFF. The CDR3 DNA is TGTGCCAGCAGTTACTCGGGACAGGGATGGGGGGCTTTCTTT.